The rows below give T cell receptor beta chains drawn from one sample of a study of blood T cell repertoires in COVID-19. Repertoires were generated with immunoSEQ multiplex PCR, while TCRdb's copy carries only in-frame clones and drops some. The repertoire holds just over 150,000 clones, with around 84% as singletons. The sequenced sample consisted of peripheral blood. The receptors come from a human donor with acute or convalescent COVID-19. The donor label of this sample is uncertain. Both conserved end residues are part of each CDR3. D genes are given only for firm matches. Clone sizes are given selectively: once, few, many, or a class where the clone is expanded.

CASSSQGYNTEAFF	TGTGCCAGCAGTTCACAGGGTTATAACACTGAAGCTTTCTTT	NA	NA	TRBV6-5	TRBJ1-1
CASSRLGEGDTQYF	TGTGCCAGCAGCCGACTTGGGGAGGGAGATACGCAGTATTTT	NA	TRBD2	TRBV3-1/TRBV3-2	TRBJ2-3
CACNTGLLYGYTF	TGTGCCTGCAACACGGGACTGCTCTATGGCTACACCTTC	NA	NA	TRBV30	TRBJ1-2
CAWRRGFEQYF	TGTGCCTGGAGGAGGGGGTTCGAGCAGTACTTC	NA	NA	TRBV30	TRBJ2-7
CASSFQDRGSTGELFF	TGTGCCAGCAGTTTCCAGGACAGGGGTAGTACCGGGGAGCTGTTTTTT	NA	TRBD1	TRBV27	TRBJ2-2
CASSEDRGDNYGYTF	TGTGCCAGCAGTGAAGACAGGGGAGATAACTATGGCTACACCTTC	NA	TRBD1	TRBV6-1	TRBJ1-2
CASSSSGGHTDTQYF	TGTGCCAGCAGTTCGAGCGGGGGGCACACAGATACGCAGTATTTT	NA	TRBD2	TRBV6-5	TRBJ2-3
CAISEQGRTEAFF	TGTGCCATCAGTGAACAGGGGAGGACTGAAGCTTTCTTT	NA	TRBD1	TRBV10-3	TRBJ1-1
CASSGGTGLNTEAFF	TGTGCCAGCAGCGGAGGGACAGGCCTAAACACTGAAGCTTTCTTT	NA	TRBD1	TRBV2	TRBJ1-1
CASSLSSMYEQYF	TGTGCCAGCAGCTTAAGTAGTATGTACGAGCAGTACTTC	NA	NA	TRBV7-6	TRBJ2-7
CASSINQGGYGYTF	TGTGCCAGTAGTATTAACCAGGGTGGATATGGCTACACCTTC	few	NA	TRBV19	TRBJ1-2
CASRNGVLDTIYF	TGTGCCAGCAGAAACGGAGTTTTGGACACCATATATTTT	NA	NA	TRBV7-9	TRBJ1-3
CASSPTEFRGTSTEAFF	TGTGCCAGCTCACCAACCGAATTCAGGGGCACTAGCACTGAAGCTTTCTTT	NA	NA	TRBV18	TRBJ1-1
CASSPLGVGQPQHF	TGTGCCAGCAGCCCCTTAGGGGTGGGCCAGCCCCAGCATTTT	NA	NA	TRBV7-7	TRBJ1-5
CSCAQNTEAFF	TGCAGCTGTGCGCAGAACACTGAAGCTTTCTTT	few	NA	TRBV29-1	TRBJ1-1
CASSLWGGKGNGYTF	TGTGCCAGCAGTTTATGGGGAGGGAAAGGGAATGGCTACACCTTC	NA	NA	TRBV28	TRBJ1-2
CASSEQGAITEAFF	TGTGCCAGCAGCGAACAGGGGGCGATCACTGAAGCTTTCTTT	NA	TRBD1	TRBV7-3	TRBJ1-1
CASSLSSSYNSPLHF	TGTGCCAGCAGCCTCTCTAGCTCCTATAATTCACCCCTCCACTTT	NA	NA	TRBV11-2	TRBJ1-6
CASSEEFVLNTEAFF	TGTGCCAGCAGTGAAGAATTTGTCCTAAACACTGAAGCTTTCTTT	NA	NA	TRBV6-1	TRBJ1-1
CASSRLGGNQPQHF	TGTGCCAGCAGCCGATTAGGGGGAAATCAGCCCCAGCATTTT	NA	NA	TRBV27	TRBJ1-5
CSVGGGSFYEQYF	TGCAGCGTTGGGGGGGGGTCGTTCTACGAGCAGTACTTC	NA	TRBD2	TRBV29-1	TRBJ2-7
CASSAGQGLSGGNTIYF	TGTGCCAGCAGCGCCGGACAGGGCCTTTCAGGTGGAAACACCATATATTTT	NA	TRBD1	TRBV9	TRBJ1-3
CASSQAQALPYEQYF	TGCGCCAGCAGCCAAGCCCAGGCTCTACCCTACGAGCAGTACTTC	NA	NA	TRBV4-1	TRBJ2-7
CASKGAGQNQPQHF	TGTGCCAGCAAGGGGGCAGGGCAGAATCAGCCCCAGCATTTT	NA	TRBD1	TRBV6-5	TRBJ1-5